A single sample is the source of the 20 T cell receptor beta chains below, sequenced in a study of T cells in Graves' hyperthyroidism and ophthalmopathy. TCR beta CDR3 sequences were amplified from RNA transcripts. HTBI primers drove first-round RT-PCR of the TCR CDR3. TCRdb ran MiXCR on the multiplex PCR reads and lists one entry per CDR3 protein. The sample has over 650,000 distinct CDR3 sequences, around 17% seen once. Sequencing was performed on blood. The receptors stem from a man aged 18-30 years with Graves' hyperthyroidism.

This clonotype was found a few times. The genes are TRBV3-1 and TRBJ2-1; 8 bases align to TRBD2. CDR1 and CDR2 from the germline V gene are LGHDT and YNNKEL (reference sequence). This CDR3 is built from 18 residues. V shed 0 bases, J shed 0 bases, and the junction held 7 bases outside the gene matches. CDR3 in amino acids: CASSQDRLAGYSYNEQFF. The DNA for the CDR3 is TGTGCCAGCAGCCAAGATAGGCTAGCGGGCTACTCCTACAATGAGCAGTTCTTC.

The chain combines TRBV28 with TRBJ2-7; 8 bases match TRBD2. The CDR3 has 16 residues. V gave up 3 bases and J gave up 4 bases; unmatched junction bases: 11. The germline V gene has CDR1 MDHEN and CDR2 SYDVKM. CDR3: CASSFALLSGTYEQYF. The CDR3 nucleotides read TGTGCCAGCAGTTTTGCCCTACTTAGCGGGACTTACGAGCAGTACTTC.

This clonotype was seen ten or more times. The gene calls are TRBV13 and TRBJ2-3, with D uncertain. The V and J ends lost 0 bases and 2 bases respectively, with 12 bases between them. CDR3 length: 16 residues. Germline V gene sequence: CDR1 PRHDT, CDR2 FYEKMQ (reference sequence). CDR3 residues: CASSLGLSHPTDTQYF. In DNA form, the CDR3 reads TGTGCCAGCAGCTTAGGCCTTAGCCACCCCACAGATACGCAGTATTTT.

The chain couples TRBV20-1 to TRBJ2-5, with D possibly being TRBD2 (5 bases). Between the trimmed V and J ends, which lost 3 bases and 5 bases, there was a span of 10 bases. CDR1 is DFQATT and CDR2 is SNEGSKA in the germline V gene (reference sequence). This CDR3 has 12 residues. The CDR3 reads CSASHGVETQYF. The CDR3 nucleotides are TGCAGTGCTAGTCACGGGGTCGAGACCCAGTACTTC.

There are many counts of this clonotype. The chain carries TRBV10-1 and TRBJ1-1; D is unresolved. This CDR3 has 14 amino acids. V lost 3 bases, J lost 4 bases, and 12 bases lay in between. Germline CDR1 reads WNHNN; CDR2 reads SYGVQD (reference sequence). In DNA form, the CDR3 reads TGCGCCAGCAGTGAAGATTTTTTGGGCACTGAAGCTTTCTTT. This codes for CASSEDFLGTEAFF.

This chain uses TRBV19 with TRBJ1-1; perhaps TRBD1 as D (6 bases). Germline CDR1 is LNHDA and CDR2 is SQIVND (reference sequence). The CDR3 is 15 amino acids. Trimming shortened V by 7 bases and J by 0 bases, and 15 bases separated the two germline ends. The CDR3 reads CASTPSGAMNTEAFF. CDR3 coding DNA: TGTGCCAGTACCCCGTCAGGGGCCATGAACACTGAAGCTTTCTTT. The full variable domain, with the rest looked up from reference TRBV19 and TRBJ1-1, is DGGITQSPKYLFRKEGQNVTLSCEQNLNHDAMYWYRQDPGQGLRLIYYSQIVNDFQKGDIAEGYSVSREKKESFPLTVTSAQKNPTAFYLCASTPSGAMNTEAFFGQGTRLTVV.

There are a few counts of this clonotype. This chain joins TRBV28 and TRBJ2-5; tentative D call: TRBD1 (5 bases). Between the trimmed V and J ends, which lost 2 bases and 9 bases, there was a span of 16 bases. CDR1 is MDHEN, CDR2 SYDVKM, per germline. CDR3 length equals 14 residues. The CDR3 nucleotides are TGTGCCAGCAGTTTAATGTTTGGGGCGGTCCCCCAGTACTTC. As protein: CASSLMFGAVPQYF.

In this sample, this clonotype turned up many times. V and J are TRBV28 and TRBJ2-1; D is uncertain. This CDR3 is 14 amino acids long. Germline lookup yields CDR1 MDHEN and CDR2 SYDVKM. Trimming cost V 7 bases and J 8 bases, with 18 bases left between them. The CDR3 here is CASTSPGPADEQFF. CDR3 nucleotides: TGTGCCAGCACCTCCCCGGGCCCCGCCGATGAGCAGTTCTTC.

This clonotype was seen many times. The chain couples TRBV11-3 to TRBJ2-5; perhaps TRBD2 as D (7 bases). The germline gives CDR1 SGHNT, CDR2 YENEEA. There are 16 residues in the CDR3. The V end was cut by 3 bases, the J end by 2 bases, with 16 bases between. The CDR3 protein is CASSFGGRGSQETQYF. The CDR3 bases are TGTGCCAGCAGCTTCGGGGGGAGGGGGTCTCAAGAGACCCAGTACTTC.

This clonotype has just a few counts. This sequence may be a read error, since a much larger clone differs from it by one base. The chain combines TRBV20-1 with TRBJ2-3, with D possibly TRBD2 on 5 matching bases. CDR3 length equals 13 residues. Germline CDR1 and CDR2: DFQATT and SNEGSKA (reference sequence). The CDR3 sequence is CSAPSGSADAQYF. In DNA form, the CDR3 reads TGCAGTGCCCCATCGGGGTCAGCAGATGCGCAGTATTTT.

CDR3: CASGFSPGGGSDTQYF. The CDR3 DNA is TGTGCTAGTGGTTTTTCTCCGGGAGGAGGTTCAGATACGCAGTATTTT. The chain joins TRBV12-5 to TRBJ2-3, with TRBD2 identical over 7 bases. Trimming at V came to 3 bases and at J to 4 bases, leaving 10 bases not matched to a gene. CDR1 is LGHNT, CDR2 FRNRAP, per germline. The CDR3 contains 16 residues.

This clonotype has a count of ten or more. V gene TRBV7-9 combines with J gene TRBJ2-1; TRBD2 agrees at 10 bases. V shed 5 bases and J 8 bases; nucleotides not matched to a gene: 6. The CDR3 extends over 14 amino acids. Per the germline V gene, CDR1 is SEHNR and CDR2 is FQNEAQ (reference sequence). In DNA form, the CDR3 reads TGTGCCAGCAGCGAGCTAGCGGGAGTGGATGAGCAGTTCTTC. Translation gives CASSELAGVDEQFF.

The V call is TRBV13, the J call TRBJ2-3; 9 bases map to TRBD1. Unmatched junction bases numbered 8, after V lost 5 bases and J lost 5 bases. Germline lookup yields CDR1 PRHDT and CDR2 FYEKMQ (reference sequence). This CDR3 contains 15 residues. DNA of the CDR3: TGTGCCAGCAGCAAAGCAGCGACAGGGGGAGATACGCAGTATTTT. This sequence encodes CASSKAATGGDTQYF. Looking up the rest from reference TRBV13 and TRBJ2-3 gives the full variable domain: AAGVIQSPRHLIKEKRETATLKCYPIPRHDTVYWYQQGPGQDPQFLISFYEKMQSDKGSIPDRFSAQQFSDYHSELNMSSLELGDSALYFCASSKAATGGDTQYFGPGTRLTVL.

In the case of this clonotype: One junction end does not reproduce the germline sequence, and a read error may be involved. The genes are TRBV7-9 and TRBJ2-3; 10 bases map to TRBD1. Looked up from germline, CDR1 is SEHNR and CDR2 is FQNEAQ (reference sequence). The CDR3 totals 18 residues. CDR3 amino acids: CGSSYPGQGRSDRDTQYF. The DNA for the CDR3 is TGTGGCAGCAGCTACCCGGGACAGGGGAGAAGCGACAGAGATACGCAGTATTTT.

In this sample, this clonotype turned up many times. The chain has TRBV5-4 and TRBJ2-7, with D unresolved. The CDR3 has 14 amino acids. V dropped 0 bases and J dropped 3 bases, with 10 bases sitting between them. Germline assignment: CDR1 SGHNT and CDR2 YYREEE (reference sequence). DNA of the CDR3: TGTGCCAGCAGCTTGGGCGAGCGCGGCTACGAGCAGTACTTC. Amino acids: CASSLGERGYEQYF.

The chain couples TRBV10-3 to TRBJ2-3, with 10 bases identical to TRBD2. This CDR3 contains 14 residues. V dropped 8 bases and J dropped 7; count of bases not matched to a gene: 9. CDR1 and CDR2 from the germline V gene are ENHRY and SYGVKD. The CDR3 DNA follows: TGTGCCATCCGGGGTGCTAGCGGGAGATATACGCAGTATTTT. This translates into CAIRGASGRYTQYF.

The V and J genes are TRBV10-3 and TRBJ2-7; 8 positions agree with TRBD1. J gave up 2 bases and V 8 bases, and 5 bases lay outside the gene matches. The CDR3 extends over 13 amino acids. Germline CDR1 is ENHRY and CDR2 is SYGVKD. CDR3 protein: CAIGDRNTYEQYF. The CDR3 DNA reads as TGTGCCATCGGGGACAGGAACACCTACGAGCAGTACTTC.

In its sample, this clonotype was seen a few times. It may be a read error: a sequence one base away is much more abundant. The chain carries TRBV27 and TRBJ2-1; either TRBD1 or TRBD2 may supply D (6 bases each). The ends were cut back, 7 bases at V and 12 bases at J, with 19 bases in the middle. The CDR3 is 13 amino acids. Per the germline V gene, CDR1 is MNHEY and CDR2 is SMNVEV (reference sequence). This chain's CDR3 is CASNLFGGDGQFF. The CDR3 bases are TGTGCCAGCAATCTTTTCGGGGGCGATGGGCAGTTCTTC.

This clonotype was found many times. The chain is built from TRBV24-1 and TRBJ2-1; perhaps D is TRBD1 or TRBD2 (5 bases each). The CDR3 totals 18 residues. Trimming removed 5 bases from V and 5 bases from J, with 24 bases in between. Looked up from germline, CDR1 is KGHDR and CDR2 is SFDVKD. CDR3 residues: CATSVRQRVRGIDNEQFF. Here the CDR3 DNA reads TGTGCCACCAGTGTTCGACAGAGGGTACGCGGTATAGACAATGAGCAGTTCTTC.

This chain uses TRBV4-3 with TRBJ2-1; TRBD2 aligns across 12 bases. V trimming: 1 base; J trimming: 10 bases; junction bases outside the gene matches: 5. The length of the CDR3 is 15 residues. Germline V lookup: CDR1 LGHNA, CDR2 YSLEER. CDR3 in amino acids: CASSQALAGGREQFF. The CDR3 nucleotides read TGCGCCAGCAGCCAAGCACTAGCGGGAGGACGGGAGCAGTTCTTC.